The rows below give T cell receptor beta chains drawn from one sample of a study of early T cells in non-severe SARS-CoV-2 infection. TCRdb ran MiXCR on the 5' RACE reads and lists one entry per CDR3 protein. The table includes approximately 34,000 distinct CDR3 sequences, about 8% detected once. The input for sequencing was whole blood, taken at baseline. These receptor sequences come from an adult who was a healthcare worker with PCR-confirmed SARS-CoV-2 infection or an uninfected control (not recorded which). Each CDR3 is given with its conserved first and last residue. D genes are given only for firm matches. Size tells how often a clone was seen (once, few, many) or the class of an expanded clone, and some rows leave it out.

clone size,V gene,D gene,J gene,CDR3 DNA,CDR3 protein
many,TRBV7-2,-,TRBJ2-1,TGTGCCAGCAGCTTACGACAGCTCTATGAGCAGTTCTTC,CASSLRQLYEQFF
many,TRBV29-1,-,TRBJ1-1,TGCAGCGTTAAAGGGGGGAACACTGAAGCTTTCTTT,CSVKGGNTEAFF
-,TRBV4-1,-,TRBJ2-4,TGCGCCAGCAGCGAACAGGGTTCGGGAAACATTCAGTACTTC,CASSEQGSGNIQYF
few,TRBV10-3,-,TRBJ2-7,TGTGCCATCAGTGTGGGCTCGCCCGAGCAGTACTTC,CAISVGSPEQYF
many,TRBV5-1,-,TRBJ2-3,TGCGCCAGCAGCTTAGGAGATACGCAGTATTTT,CASSLGDTQYF
-,TRBV5-1,TRBD2,TRBJ2-5,TGCGCCAGCCGGGCGGGGGGTTACCAAGAGACCCAGTACTTC,CASRAGGYQETQYF
few,TRBV7-2,TRBD2,TRBJ2-3,TGTGCCAGCAGCTTGGGACTAGCCTACACAGATACGCAGTATTTT,CASSLGLAYTDTQYF
many,TRBV28,-,TRBJ2-1,TGTGCCAGCAGTTTAGGGGGCCTCACGCCCAACAATGAGCAGTTCTTC,CASSLGGLTPNNEQFF
few,TRBV6-6,-,TRBJ1-2,TGTGCCAGCAGTCGGGTCCTGGGAGCCTATGGCTACACCTTC,CASSRVLGAYGYTF
-,TRBV9,-,TRBJ2-5,TGTGCCAGCAGCGTAGAAGGGAAAGAAGAGACCCAGTACTTC,CASSVEGKEETQYF
-,TRBV20-1,-,TRBJ1-5,TGCAGTGCTAGACCCGGGACGGGCAATCAGCCCCAGCATTTT,CSARPGTGNQPQHF
many,TRBV6-5,-,TRBJ1-2,TGTGCCAGCAGGACAGGCTCTAACTATGGCTACACCTTC,CASRTGSNYGYTF
many,TRBV20-1,-,TRBJ2-5,TGCAGTGCAAGCTCCGGGCAGGAGGTACAAGAGACCCAGTACTTC,CSASSGQEVQETQYF
many,TRBV12-3/TRBV12-4,-,TRBJ2-3,TGTGCCAGCAGCACCAGGGTTACAGATACGCAGTATTTT,CASSTRVTDTQYF
few,TRBV12-3/TRBV12-4,-,TRBJ2-2,TGTGCCAGCAGTTTTGCCGGGGAGCTGTTTTTT,CASSFAGELFF
few,TRBV3-1,-,TRBJ1-5,TGTGCCAGCAGCTTCGGGGTTAGCAATCAGCCCCAGCATTTT,CASSFGVSNQPQHF